The table lists the clone carrying this T cell receptor (beta chain) with a count of one. The CDR3 length is 12 residues. V lost 5 bases and J 12 bases, leaving 17 bases between the germline ends. Germline CDR1 MNHEY, CDR2 SVGEGT. The record originates from a study of Ad26.COV2.S vaccination and SARS-CoV-2 variants. As for the study in general: Ad26.COV2.S, an intramuscular injection, was given once or twice 56 days apart.

Treatment given: about 20 received Ad26.COV2.S at low or high dose, single or two shots; about 5 received placebo; per-sample allocation not given. Sampling was performed 63 days after the first vaccine or placebo injection. Profiling relied on immunoSEQ multiplex PCR, and the TCRdb table lists in-frame clones only, not all of them. This sample has 300,000 to 350,000 clones, with around nine tenths found just once. The receptor's source is a person between 18 and 65 years old who received the Ad26.COV2.S COVID-19 vaccine or a placebo. The chain combines TRBV6-2 or TRBV6-3 with TRBJ2-7; tentative D call: TRBD2 (7 bases). The sequencing here drew on peripheral blood, taken in a trial of Ad26.COV2.S vaccine versus placebo. CDR3 amino acids: CASSGGGRRGYF. In nucleotides, the CDR3 is TGTGCCAGCAGTGGGGGGGGGCGACGAGGGTACTTC.